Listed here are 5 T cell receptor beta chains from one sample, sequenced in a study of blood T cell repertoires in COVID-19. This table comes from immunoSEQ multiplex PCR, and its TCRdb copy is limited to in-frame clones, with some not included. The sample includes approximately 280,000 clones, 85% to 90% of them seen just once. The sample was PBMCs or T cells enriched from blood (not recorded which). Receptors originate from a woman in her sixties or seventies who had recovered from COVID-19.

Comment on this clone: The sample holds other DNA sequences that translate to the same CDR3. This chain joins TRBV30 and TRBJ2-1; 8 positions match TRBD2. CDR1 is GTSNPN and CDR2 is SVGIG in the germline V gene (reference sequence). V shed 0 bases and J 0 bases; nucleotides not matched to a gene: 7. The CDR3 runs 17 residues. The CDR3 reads CAWSVLGTSGSYNEQFF. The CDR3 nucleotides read TGTGCCTGGAGTGTACTAGGGACTAGTGGCTCCTACAATGAGCAGTTCTTC.

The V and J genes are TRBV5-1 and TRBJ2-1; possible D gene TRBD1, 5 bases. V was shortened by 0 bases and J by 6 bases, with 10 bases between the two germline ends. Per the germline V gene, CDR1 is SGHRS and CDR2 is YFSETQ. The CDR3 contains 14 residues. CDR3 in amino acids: CASSLGQPPNEQFF. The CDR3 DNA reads TGCGCCAGCAGCTTGGGACAGCCCCCCAATGAGCAGTTCTTC.

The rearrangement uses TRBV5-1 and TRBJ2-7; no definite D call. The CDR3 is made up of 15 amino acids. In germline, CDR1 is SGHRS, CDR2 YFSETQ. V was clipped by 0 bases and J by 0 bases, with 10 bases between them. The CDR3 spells CASSLGPENSYEQYF. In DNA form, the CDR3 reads TGCGCCAGCAGCTTGGGCCCGGAGAACTCCTACGAGCAGTACTTC.

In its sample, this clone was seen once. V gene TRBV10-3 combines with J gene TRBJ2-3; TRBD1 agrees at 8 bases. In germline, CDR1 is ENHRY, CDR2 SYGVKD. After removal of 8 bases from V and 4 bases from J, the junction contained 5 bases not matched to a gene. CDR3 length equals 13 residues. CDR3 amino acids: CAISATGADTQYF. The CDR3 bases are TGTGCCATCTCAGCGACAGGGGCAGATACGCAGTATTTT.

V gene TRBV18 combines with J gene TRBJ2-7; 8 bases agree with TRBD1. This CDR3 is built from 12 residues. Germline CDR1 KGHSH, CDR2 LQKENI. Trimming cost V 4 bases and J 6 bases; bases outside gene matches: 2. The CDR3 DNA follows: TGTGCCAGCTCACAACAGGGGGGCGAGCAGTACTTC. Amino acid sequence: CASSQQGGEQYF.